These 21 T cell receptor beta chains came from one sample sequenced in a study of molecular identifiers for immune sequencing clone quantification. TCRdb processed the PCR reads anew with MiXCR; each CDR3 protein has one entry. Counted here are under 600,000 distinct CDR3 sequences, around 25% occurring once; the ten biggest clones make up approximately 0.8%. Sequencing was performed on naive CD8+ T cells from blood, with Jurkat cell RNA spiked in. Specified subset: FACS-sorted CD8+CD4-CCR7+CD45RA+ naive T cells. Receptors were obtained from a human donor in good health. Some libraries in this study had Jurkat cell RNA spiked in.

This clonotype has just a few counts. This chain connects TRBV27 to TRBJ1-5; D gene unclear. CDR1 and CDR2 (germline): MNHEY, SMNVEV (reference sequence). The CDR3 runs to 13 residues. V lost 6 bases and J lost 0, with 6 bases in between. The CDR3 reads CASRPSSNQPQHF. The CDR3 bases are TGTGCCAGCAGGCCTTCTAGCAATCAGCCCCAGCATTTT.

This clonotype was found a few times. This chain links TRBV19 with TRBJ1-5; TRBD1 aligns across 8 bases. The CDR3 length is 14 residues. Germline V gene lookup returns CDR1 LNHDA and CDR2 SQIVND (reference sequence). The J segment lost 9 bases and the V segment lost 5 bases, leaving 9 bases of the junction unmatched. CDR3 nucleotide sequence: TGTGCCAGTAGTCCTGGACAGGGCCCCCCGCCCCAGCATTTT. Translation: CASSPGQGPPPQHF.

Ten or more counts support this clonotype. The rearrangement links TRBV7-2 to TRBJ2-3; D might be TRBD1 (6 bases). The CDR3 is made up of 14 amino acids. Looked up from germline, CDR1 is SGHTA and CDR2 is FQGNSA. Trimming left V 5 bases short and J 5 bases short, with 14 bases between. In nucleotides, the CDR3 is TGTGCCAGCAGCGATACAGGGTGGTTAGATACGCAGTATTTT. It is translated as CASSDTGWLDTQYF.

With regard to this clonotype: Its ends do not fully match the called genes, so a read error is possible. This chain's CDR3 is CASSQDRAAPYNERFF. DNA for the CDR3: TGCGCCAGCAGCCAAGATCGGGCAGCTCCTTACAATGAGCGGTTCTTC. The genes are TRBV4-1 and TRBJ2-1; no clear D gene. The CDR3 has 16 residues. The germline CDR1 and CDR2 sequences are MGHRA and YSYEKL.

As to this clonotype: A much larger clonotype is one base distant, so this may be a read error. V is TRBV5-1 and J is TRBJ1-3, with D unresolved. This CDR3 is 17 amino acids long. In germline, CDR1 is SGHRS, CDR2 YFSETQ. The CDR3 sequence is CASSPWSTIHSGITIYF. CDR3 coding DNA: TGCGCCAGCAGCCCATGGAGCACCATTCACTCTGGAATCACCATATATTTT.

V usage is TRBV6-5 and J usage is TRBJ1-5; unclear D gene. Germline V gives CDR1 MNHEY, CDR2 SVGAGI. V gave up 2 bases and J gave up 2 bases, with 4 bases separating them. CDR3 length: 13 residues. The CDR3 reads CASSYEGNQPQHF. In DNA form, the CDR3 reads TGTGCCAGCAGTTACGAGGGCAATCAGCCCCAGCATTTT.

This clonotype turned up a few times. The genes are TRBV30 and TRBJ2-7; 9 nucleotides align to TRBD1. Trimming cost V 2 bases and J 0 bases; bases outside gene matches: 5. Germline CDR1 reads GTSNPN; CDR2 reads SVGIG (reference sequence). This CDR3 contains 15 residues. The CDR3 coding sequence is TGTGCCTGGAGTCCAACGACAGGGGGCTCCTACGAGCAGTACTTC. Its translation: CAWSPTTGGSYEQYF.

This clonotype has just a few counts. V is TRBV12-3 or TRBV12-4 and J is TRBJ2-7, with TRBD1 matching over 8 bases. Losses at the gene ends were 8 bases for V and 0 bases for J; bases not matched to a gene: 6. There are 14 residues in the CDR3. The CDR3 DNA reads as TGTGCCAGCCGCGCCGGGACAGGCTCCTACGAGCAGTACTTC. Protein: CASRAGTGSYEQYF.

As to this clonotype: This could be a read error, since a much larger clone is one nucleotide away. CDR3 sequence reads: CASSVGMKEPQYF. In DNA form, the CDR3 reads TGTGCCAGCAGCGTTGGAATGAAAGAGCCCCAGTACTTC. This sequence joins TRBV7-9 and TRBJ2-5; D ambiguous. CDR1 and CDR2 (germline): SEHNR, FQNEAQ (reference sequence). The CDR3 is made up of 13 amino acids.

A few counts support this clonotype. V is TRBV19 and J is TRBJ1-5; D remains ambiguous. The CDR3 loop spans 13 amino acids. Trimming removed 1 base at V and 6 bases at J, with 7 bases between. The germline V gene encodes CDR1 LNHDA and CDR2 SQIVND (reference sequence). The CDR3 coding sequence is TGTGCCAGTAGTATAGTGGAAACTCAGCCCCAGCATTTT. This gives the protein CASSIVETQPQHF.

In its sample, this clonotype was seen a few times. At one of its ends the junction is not consistent with the germline gene, which may arise from a read error. The chain carries TRBV19 and TRBJ2-7, with D perhaps being TRBD1 or TRBD2 (6 bases each). Germline V gene sequence: CDR1 LNHDA, CDR2 SQIVND (reference sequence). The length of the CDR3 is 17 residues. The CDR3 region is CASRNFIGGQGSVCEGF. The DNA of the CDR3 is TGTGCCAGTAGGAATTTTATCGGGGGACAAGGGTCAGTCTGCGAAGGTTTC.

V gene TRBV18 combines with J gene TRBJ2-7; D is possibly TRBD1 or TRBD2 (5 bases each). Trimming pared 5 bases from V and 4 bases from J, leaving 18 bases between. This CDR3 spans 15 amino acids. Germline V gene data show CDR1 as KGHSH and CDR2 as LQKENI. The CDR3 sequence is CASSSSGTAQYEQYF. The CDR3 bases are TGTGCCAGCTCATCATCCGGGACGGCTCAGTACGAGCAGTACTTC.

The genes are TRBV6-4 and TRBJ2-1; 7 bases are a match to TRBD2. This CDR3 is 15 amino acids long. CDR1 MRHNA and CDR2 SNTAGT come from the germline V gene. J was trimmed by 4 bases and V by 0 bases; bases with no gene match: 3. CDR3 bases: TGTGCCAGCAGTGACTCGGCCGGGGGGTACAATGAGCAGTTCTTC. Residues: CASSDSAGGYNEQFF.

This clonotype has only one observation. Given a much more abundant clone one base away, this may be a read error. CDR3 region: CASGLNSGGYEQYF. For the CDR3, the DNA is TGTGCCAGCGGCTTAAATAGCGGGGGCTACGAGCAGTACTTC. The J gene is TRBJ2-7, the V gene TRBV7-6, with 9 bases matching TRBD2. Per the germline V gene, CDR1 is SGHVS and CDR2 is FNYEAQ. This CDR3 has 14 amino acids. Supplemented by reference TRBV7-6 and TRBJ2-7, the full variable domain reads GAGVSQSPRYKVTKRGQDVALRCDPISGHVSLYWYRQALGQGPEFLTYFNYEAQQDKSGLPNDRFSAERPEGSISTLTIQRTEQRDSAMYRCASGLNSGGYEQYFGPGTRLTVT.

Points on this clonotype: At one boundary the junction diverges from the germline segment, which might be a read error. V gene TRBV5-3 combines with J gene TRBJ1-5, with D unclear. TRBV5-3 is an ORF; its function is uncertain. There are 17 residues in the CDR3. CDR3 amino acids: CASSLDLTGGYNQPQHF. The CDR3 region has the DNA TGTGCCAGCAGCTTGGATTTGACGGGCGGCTACAATCAGCCCCAGCATTTT.

The rearrangement links TRBV24-1 to TRBJ2-1, with TRBD2 matching 15 bases. V lost 4 bases to trimming and J lost 8 bases; unmatched junction nucleotides: 20. This CDR3 spans 21 amino acids. The germline CDR1 and CDR2 sequences are KGHDR and SFDVKD. The DNA of the CDR3 is TGTGCCACCAGTGACCAAGGACTAGCGGGAGGGCCGAGGGAGGAGCCCGATGAGCAGTTCTTC. It codes for CATSDQGLAGGPREEPDEQFF.

The chain has TRBV20-1 and TRBJ1-4; D gene ambiguous. The germline CDR1 and CDR2 sequences are DFQATT and SNEGSKA (reference sequence). Trimming removed 0 bases from V and 0 bases from J, with 14 bases in between. This CDR3 is built from 17 residues. The CDR3 here is CSARDSQRTATNEKLFF. As DNA, the CDR3 is TGCAGTGCTAGAGACTCCCAGCGGACCGCAACTAATGAAAAACTGTTTTTT.

CDR3 bases: TGCAGTGCGACGGAAACAGGGGCGATATACAATGAGCAGTTCTTC. Its translation is CSATETGAIYNEQFF. The V call is TRBV20-1, the J call TRBJ2-1, with 7 bases fitting TRBD1. CDR1 and CDR2 from the germline V gene are DFQATT and SNEGSKA (reference sequence). This CDR3 has 15 amino acids. J gave up 4 bases and V 6 bases, and 12 bases lay outside the gene matches.

The chain carries TRBV6-1 and TRBJ1-2, with TRBD1 as a possible D gene (6 bases). The CDR3 has 14 amino acids. Trimming shortened V by 7 bases and J by 3 bases, and 15 bases separated the two germline ends. Germline V gene sequence: CDR1 MNHNS, CDR2 SASEGT. CDR3 protein: CASTERGTDYGYTF. CDR3 DNA sequence: TGTGCCAGCACCGAGAGGGGGACGGACTATGGCTACACCTTC.

This clonotype was seen only a few times. At one end, the junction sequence differs from germline, possibly due to a read error. This rearrangement joins TRBV5-3 to TRBJ1-1, with TRBD1 matching over 9 bases. TRBV5-3 is designated an ORF whose function remains uncertain. The CDR3 runs 18 residues. CDR3 nucleotides: TGTGCCAGCAGCTTGGAACCCGGGACAGGGTTTCTGGTGGTTGAAGCTTTCTTT. Protein product: CASSLEPGTGFLVVEAFF.

This clonotype occurred many times. The chain has TRBV7-6 and TRBJ2-3; D not resolved. The CDR3 loop spans 14 amino acids. V lost 1 base and J 3 bases, leaving 8 bases between the germline ends. Germline V gene data show CDR1 as SGHVS and CDR2 as FNYEAQ. CDR3 nucleotides: TGTGCCAGCAGCTTAGAAGGGCAGACAGATACGCAGTATTTT. Translation gives CASSLEGQTDTQYF.